This note documents a single T cell receptor (beta chain) sequence. These data originate in a study of monozygotic twins with inflammatory bowel disease. Using the 5' RACE reads, TCRdb records one entry per CDR3 protein without DNA. In total, the table holds around 410,000 distinct CDR3 sequences. This CDR3 spans 17 amino acids. From germline, CDR1 is SGDLS and CDR2 YYNGEE. The chain has TRBV9 and TRBJ2-5; TCRdb lists TRBD1, though no DNA is available to test this call. The specimen was blood. This receptor was obtained from a human donor with ulcerative colitis or Crohn's disease, or a healthy co-twin of an affected twin (not recorded which). The CDR3 loop reads CASSVDIPGQALETQYF. The full variable domain, its missing parts supplied by reference TRBV9 and TRBJ2-5, is DSGVTQTPKHLITATGQRVTLRCSPRSGDLSVYWYQQSLDQGLQFLIQYYNGEERAKGNILERFSAQQFPDLHSELNLSSLELGDSALYFCASSVDIPGQALETQYFGPGTRLLVL.